This T cell receptor (beta chain) was captured by sequencing in a study of patients and donors after allogeneic stem cell transplantation. TCRdb recomputed calls from the RT-PCR reads with MiXCR, one row per CDR3 protein. The table records about 110,000 distinct CDR3 sequences, 35% of them present only once. There are 12 residues in the CDR3. V dropped 2 bases and J dropped 10 bases, with 12 bases sitting between them. Per the germline V gene, CDR1 is SGHRS and CDR2 is YFSETQ. The specimen was blood, either unsorted or a sorted T cell fraction (not recorded which). This chain links TRBV5-1 with TRBJ1-1; no reliable D call. The sequence was collected from a human donor who was either an allogeneic HSCT recipient or a stem cell or donor lymphocyte infusion donor (not recorded which). It is not recorded whose cells these are; they may come from a transplant donor. In nucleotides, the CDR3 is TGCGCCAGCAGCTTAGGTCATGAAGGAGCTTTCTTT. It translates to CASSLGHEGAFF.